The sequence of this T cell receptor beta chain was determined in a study of blood T cell repertoires in COVID-19 (dated by TCRdb to the early 2020s). Background on the whole study: Samples covering the acute and convalescent phases of COVID-19 were provided by collaborators in the United States, Italy and Spain. The material from the prospective study consisted of cDNA or gDNA derived from T cells, B-cell-depleted T cells, or PBMCs. Subjects who had been exposed to COVID-19, were actively infected with it, or had recovered from it provided the deeply sampled blood TCRbeta repertoires that made up the dataset. The repertoires were released in a freely available public database meant as a resource for research on the immune response to SARS-CoV-2. The samples were drawn from the first 160 participants of the ongoing ImmuneRACE study and from some 1,300 subjects provided by 6 global collaborators. Nearly every sample came with metadata listing a de-identified subject ID, COVID-19 status, age in years and sex. HLA class I and class II types, where available, came from metadata supplied by the sample provider rather than from assay-based typing.

The immunoSEQ Assay, a bias-controlled multiplex PCR, was used to amplify TCRbeta CDR3 regions from genomic DNA. For the original study's pipeline: The number of nucleated cells in each sample was estimated from the amplification of reference gene primers within the assay. To quantify the absolute abundance of each unique TCRbeta CDR3 rearrangement, sequence reads were collapsed and filtered. For each sample, productive Simpson clonality was calculated as the square root of Simpson's diversity index across productive rearrangements. TCRdb's version of the immuneACCESS table is confined to in-frame rearrangements and falls short of the full clone set. An unresolved V gene accounts for under half of the shortfall where checked; the remainder is of unknown origin. V and J calls and clone size are those listed in that table; D and trimming were worked out from the DNA. This sample is represented by around 49,000 clones; approximately 81% of them were singletons. The ten largest clones capture around 20% of the sample.

In Seattle, one collaborating source enrolled patients while the infection was active and tracked those patients longitudinally over the course of disease. Collaborating institutions collected whole blood in K2EDTA tubes following their own protocols. For TCRbeta analysis, collaborator samples were shipped as frozen whole blood, as isolated PBMCs, or as DNA extracted from either sample type. Comments on this clone: The antigen this receptor binds is unknown. Per-nucleotide qualities are absent, and no much larger clonotype sits a single base away.

CDR1 SGHKS and CDR2 YYEKEE are derived from the germline V gene (reference sequence). Between the V and J ends, shortened by 0 bases and 3 bases respectively, the junction contains 10 bases. The CDR3 runs 15 amino acids, cysteine and phenylalanine included. Only the CDR3 part of the read is kept: 45 bases, read in frame from the first base. What the work shows at the level of the full study, not this receptor alone: The amount of clinical and demographic metadata varied by source and participant and was provided uncurated.

This chain is built from TRBV5-5 and TRBJ1-5; no D segment can be confidently identified. The receptor's source is a woman aged 80 or over with COVID-19, enrolled during active disease. The sample consisted of peripheral blood. The CDR3 here reads CASSLGSAFNQPQHF. The DNA is TGTGCCAGCAGCTTGGGTAGTGCTTTCAATCAGCCCCAGCATTTT.